This section outlines one T cell receptor beta chain sequence together with its context. Its target is unknown. The cDNA for TCR beta came from 5'RACE template switching with UMIs. TCRdb reanalyzed the 5' RACE reads, giving one entry per CDR3 protein sequence and no DNA. Found here are 300,000 or so distinct CDR3 sequences; the top ten clones hold 3.5% to 5%. This record belongs to a study of T cells expressing NK-cell markers. In the study overall: Sequencing covered eight donors, seven HCMV-seropositive and one seronegative. Study results and limitations: The CD3+CD56-NKG2C+ fraction was also led by these clonotypes in a handful of donors.

Looked up from germline, CDR1 is SNHLY and CDR2 is FYNNEI. The CDR3 spans 16 residues. The source of this sequence is a woman between 18 and 75 years old in good health. Sequences were obtained from blood T cells: a sorted CD56 or NKG2C T cell subset, CD4+ or CD8+ T cells, or bulk PBMC T cells (not recorded which). The chain couples TRBV2 to TRBJ2-1. CDR3 amino acids: CASSESRGHSYNEQFF.